A selection of T cell receptor beta chains follows, all from one sample in a study of TIL therapy for anti-PD-1-resistant metastatic lung cancer. Generated by immunoSEQ multiplex PCR, the TCRdb table keeps only in-frame clones and is missing some. This table holds approximately 10,000 clones, over 70% found once. Sequencing was performed on blood, taken at baseline. Source of these receptors: a person aged 25 to 80 with non-small cell lung cancer. Both conserved end residues are part of each CDR3. Each record gives: clone size, J gene, D gene, V gene, CDR3 protein, CDR3 DNA. D genes are given only for firm matches. Rows give clone size only sometimes, using once, few, many, or a class for an expanded clone.

clone size: few; J gene: TRBJ1-5; D gene: TRBD1; V gene: TRBV7-3; CDR3 protein: CAIRDRAKGPYSNQPQHF; CDR3 DNA: TGTGCCATCCGGGACAGGGCTAAAGGGCCTTATAGCAATCAGCCCCAGCATTTT
clone size: few; J gene: TRBJ2-2; D gene: TRBD1; V gene: TRBV5-1; CDR3 protein: CASSLSRQGDTGELFF; CDR3 DNA: TGCGCCAGCAGCTTATCCCGACAGGGTGACACCGGGGAGCTGTTTTTT
clone size: .; J gene: TRBJ2-4; D gene: .; V gene: TRBV29-1; CDR3 protein: CSVWTASQNIQYF; CDR3 DNA: TGCAGCGTGTGGACTGCCAGCCAAAACATTCAGTACTTC
clone size: .; J gene: TRBJ2-3; D gene: .; V gene: TRBV5-6; CDR3 protein: CASSRAGSTDTQYF; CDR3 DNA: TGTGCCAGCAGCAGGGCAGGGAGCACAGATACGCAGTATTTT
clone size: .; J gene: TRBJ2-5; D gene: TRBD2; V gene: TRBV4-1; CDR3 protein: CASSRIGGRGPQETQYF; CDR3 DNA: TGCGCCAGCAGCAGGATCGGGGGGAGGGGCCCCCAAGAGACCCAGTACTTC
clone size: .; J gene: TRBJ2-5; D gene: .; V gene: TRBV6-1; CDR3 protein: CASSEVANRVGETQYF; CDR3 DNA: TGTGCCAGCAGTGAAGTGGCGAACAGGGTTGGCGAGACCCAGTACTTC
clone size: .; J gene: TRBJ2-7; D gene: TRBD1; V gene: TRBV5-6; CDR3 protein: CASSLFDRGSSYEQYF; CDR3 DNA: TGTGCCAGCAGCTTATTTGACAGGGGGAGCTCCTACGAGCAGTACTTC
clone size: .; J gene: TRBJ2-1; D gene: .; V gene: TRBV5-5; CDR3 protein: CASSLGTGAYNEQFF; CDR3 DNA: TGTGCCAGCAGCTTGGGGACTGGCGCCTACAATGAGCAGTTCTTC
clone size: .; J gene: TRBJ1-1; D gene: .; V gene: TRBV2; CDR3 protein: CASSFNREVSTEAFF; CDR3 DNA: TGTGCCAGCAGTTTCAACAGGGAGGTCAGCACTGAAGCTTTCTTT
clone size: .; J gene: TRBJ2-1; D gene: .; V gene: TRBV9; CDR3 protein: CASSVRVGPYNEQFF; CDR3 DNA: TGTGCCAGCAGCGTACGGGTTGGCCCCTACAATGAGCAGTTCTTC
clone size: .; J gene: TRBJ2-3; D gene: .; V gene: TRBV5-4; CDR3 protein: CASRFQGITDTQYF; CDR3 DNA: TGTGCCAGCCGCTTCCAGGGGATCACAGATACGCAGTATTTT
clone size: .; J gene: TRBJ2-1; D gene: TRBD2; V gene: TRBV2; CDR3 protein: CASSEGLAGVDNEQFF; CDR3 DNA: TGTGCCAGCAGTGAAGGTCTAGCGGGAGTAGACAATGAGCAGTTCTTC
clone size: .; J gene: TRBJ2-3; D gene: .; V gene: TRBV10-1; CDR3 protein: CASSDLQGTDTQYF; CDR3 DNA: TGCGCCAGCAGTGATCTGCAGGGGACAGATACGCAGTATTTT
clone size: .; J gene: TRBJ2-3; D gene: TRBD2; V gene: TRBV19; CDR3 protein: CASSSGRAPPTDTQYF; CDR3 DNA: TGTGCCAGTAGTAGCGGGAGGGCCCCCCCCACAGATACGCAGTATTTT
clone size: .; J gene: TRBJ2-3; D gene: TRBD2; V gene: TRBV6-4; CDR3 protein: CASSDASGRGTDTQYF; CDR3 DNA: TGTGCCAGCAGTGACGCTAGCGGGCGGGGCACAGATACGCAGTATTTT
clone size: .; J gene: TRBJ2-3; D gene: .; V gene: TRBV5-1; CDR3 protein: CASSLEWEVDTQYF; CDR3 DNA: TGCGCCAGCAGCTTGGAGTGGGAGGTGGATACGCAGTATTTT
clone size: .; J gene: TRBJ2-7; D gene: TRBD2; V gene: TRBV10-3; CDR3 protein: CAISDSSGDSYEQYF; CDR3 DNA: TGTGCCATCAGTGATTCTAGCGGAGACTCCTACGAGCAGTACTTC
clone size: .; J gene: TRBJ1-4; D gene: .; V gene: TRBV10-2; CDR3 protein: CASSERGTNEKLFF; CDR3 DNA: TGCGCCAGCAGTGAGCGGGGCACTAATGAAAAACTGTTTTTT
clone size: .; J gene: TRBJ2-1; D gene: .; V gene: TRBV10-1; CDR3 protein: CASSENNEQFF; CDR3 DNA: TGCGCCAGCAGTGAAAACAATGAGCAGTTCTTC
clone size: .; J gene: TRBJ2-7; D gene: .; V gene: TRBV15; CDR3 protein: CATSREGGSYEQYF; CDR3 DNA: TGTGCCACCAGCAGAGAGGGCGGCTCCTACGAGCAGTACTTC
clone size: .; J gene: TRBJ2-1; D gene: TRBD1; V gene: TRBV6-4; CDR3 protein: CASSDGQGSYNEQFF; CDR3 DNA: TGTGCCAGCAGTGACGGACAGGGTTCCTACAATGAGCAGTTCTTC
clone size: .; J gene: TRBJ1-2; D gene: .; V gene: TRBV19; CDR3 protein: CASSHRATNYGYTF; CDR3 DNA: TGTGCCAGTAGTCACAGGGCTACTAACTATGGCTACACCTTC
clone size: few; J gene: TRBJ2-3; D gene: TRBD2; V gene: TRBV29-1; CDR3 protein: CSVDRSTSDTDTQYF; CDR3 DNA: TGCAGCGTTGATAGGTCGACTAGCGACACAGATACGCAGTATTTT
clone size: .; J gene: TRBJ2-7; D gene: .; V gene: TRBV7-2; CDR3 protein: CASSLVTVEQYF; CDR3 DNA: TGTGCCAGCAGCTTAGTTACGGTTGAGCAGTACTTC
clone size: .; J gene: TRBJ2-1; D gene: .; V gene: TRBV7-2; CDR3 protein: CASTLTRVNEQFF; CDR3 DNA: TGTGCCAGCACCCTAACTAGGGTCAATGAGCAGTTCTTC
clone size: .; J gene: TRBJ2-3; D gene: .; V gene: TRBV29-1; CDR3 protein: CSVDQGSTDTQYF; CDR3 DNA: TGCAGCGTTGACCAGGGTAGCACAGATACGCAGTATTTT
clone size: .; J gene: TRBJ1-5; D gene: .; V gene: TRBV6-1; CDR3 protein: CASSGGETQPQHF; CDR3 DNA: TGTGCCAGCAGTGGGGGGGAAACTCAGCCCCAGCATTTT
clone size: .; J gene: TRBJ2-2; D gene: TRBD1; V gene: TRBV30; CDR3 protein: CAFTGDTGELFF; CDR3 DNA: TGTGCTTTCACAGGGGACACCGGGGAGCTGTTTTTT
clone size: .; J gene: TRBJ1-1; D gene: .; V gene: TRBV19; CDR3 protein: CASKENTEAFF; CDR3 DNA: TGTGCCAGTAAAGAGAACACTGAAGCTTTCTTT
clone size: .; J gene: TRBJ2-1; D gene: .; V gene: TRBV5-1; CDR3 protein: CASSLAYLGGGYNEQFF; CDR3 DNA: TGCGCCAGCAGCTTGGCCTACCTAGGGGGGGGCTACAATGAGCAGTTCTTC
clone size: few; J gene: TRBJ2-1; D gene: .; V gene: TRBV18; CDR3 protein: CASSPTGSYNEQFF; CDR3 DNA: TGTGCCAGCTCACCTACAGGGTCCTACAATGAGCAGTTCTTC
clone size: .; J gene: TRBJ2-5; D gene: TRBD1; V gene: TRBV2; CDR3 protein: CASRRTGERETQYF; CDR3 DNA: TGTGCCAGCAGGAGGACAGGGGAAAGGGAGACCCAGTACTTC
clone size: .; J gene: TRBJ2-2; D gene: .; V gene: TRBV5-8; CDR3 protein: CASSFLVLNTGELFF; CDR3 DNA: TGTGCCAGCAGCTTTCTCGTCTTAAACACCGGGGAGCTGTTTTTT
clone size: .; J gene: TRBJ2-1; D gene: .; V gene: TRBV21-1; CDR3 protein: CASNNRGTGRLVRSGCNEQFF; CDR3 DNA: TGTGCCAGCAACAACAGAGGGACAGGGCGACTAGTTCGTTCAGGCTGCAATGAGCAGTTCTTC
clone size: .; J gene: TRBJ2-3; D gene: .; V gene: TRBV7-2; CDR3 protein: CASSLGWGITDTQYF; CDR3 DNA: TGTGCCAGCAGCTTGGGGTGGGGGATCACAGATACGCAGTATTTT
clone size: few; J gene: TRBJ2-7; D gene: TRBD2; V gene: TRBV2; CDR3 protein: CASSENPWRPSGRQYEQYF; CDR3 DNA: TGTGCCAGCAGTGAAAACCCCTGGCGACCTAGCGGGAGACAGTACGAGCAGTACTTC
clone size: .; J gene: TRBJ2-2; D gene: TRBD2; V gene: TRBV9; CDR3 protein: CASSVSAGGRTGELFF; CDR3 DNA: TGTGCCAGCAGCGTAAGCGCGGGAGGACGCACCGGGGAGCTGTTTTTT
clone size: .; J gene: TRBJ1-2; D gene: .; V gene: TRBV6-6; CDR3 protein: CASSSSGGRNYGYTF; CDR3 DNA: TGTGCCAGCAGTTCCTCGGGGGGGAGGAACTATGGCTACACCTTC
clone size: few; J gene: TRBJ2-7; D gene: TRBD2; V gene: TRBV5-4; CDR3 protein: CASSTGTRQYEQYF; CDR3 DNA: TGTGCCAGCAGCACCGGGACTAGGCAATACGAGCAGTACTTC
clone size: .; J gene: TRBJ2-3; D gene: .; V gene: TRBV7-6; CDR3 protein: CASSRWVEDTQYF; CDR3 DNA: TGTGCCAGCAGCCGATGGGTTGAGGATACGCAGTATTTT
clone size: .; J gene: TRBJ1-2; D gene: .; V gene: TRBV6-4; CDR3 protein: CASSGTGGYTF; CDR3 DNA: TGTGCCAGCAGCGGAACCGGTGGCTACACCTTC
clone size: .; J gene: TRBJ2-7; D gene: .; V gene: TRBV5-4; CDR3 protein: CASSLGGLAGAEGEQYF; CDR3 DNA: TGTGCCAGCAGCTTAGGAGGATTGGCCGGGGCCGAGGGCGAGCAGTACTTC
clone size: .; J gene: TRBJ2-1; D gene: .; V gene: TRBV4-2; CDR3 protein: CASSQDMGLVNEQFF; CDR3 DNA: TGTGCCAGCAGCCAAGATATGGGTTTGGTCAATGAGCAGTTCTTC
clone size: .; J gene: TRBJ2-3; D gene: TRBD2; V gene: TRBV5-1; CDR3 protein: CASSTAGVTDTQYF; CDR3 DNA: TGCGCCAGCAGCACAGCGGGAGTCACAGATACGCAGTATTTT
clone size: few; J gene: TRBJ2-7; D gene: .; V gene: TRBV6-1; CDR3 protein: CASSRDGGGPYEQYF; CDR3 DNA: TGTGCCAGCAGCCGCGACGGAGGTGGGCCATACGAGCAGTACTTC
clone size: few; J gene: TRBJ1-4; D gene: TRBD1; V gene: TRBV6-7; CDR3 protein: CASSYPSRTGGEKLFF; CDR3 DNA: TGTGCCAGCAGTTACCCCTCTCGGACAGGGGGTGAAAAACTGTTTTTT
clone size: .; J gene: TRBJ2-1; D gene: .; V gene: TRBV27; CDR3 protein: CASSEAETLYNEQFF; CDR3 DNA: TGTGCCAGCAGTGAAGCGGAGACTCTCTACAATGAGCAGTTCTTC
clone size: once; J gene: TRBJ2-1; D gene: TRBD2; V gene: TRBV5-1; CDR3 protein: CASSLVAGGVREEQFF; CDR3 DNA: TGCGCCAGCAGCTTGGTCGCGGGAGGGGTCCGTGAAGAGCAGTTCTTC
clone size: .; J gene: TRBJ2-7; D gene: TRBD2; V gene: TRBV18; CDR3 protein: CASSPAGGAEQYF; CDR3 DNA: TGTGCCAGCTCACCGGCCGGGGGGGCCGAGCAGTACTTC
clone size: .; J gene: TRBJ2-1; D gene: .; V gene: TRBV6-4; CDR3 protein: CASSVEAGSYNEQFF; CDR3 DNA: TGTGCCAGCAGTGTTGAAGCGGGTTCCTACAATGAGCAGTTCTTC
clone size: .; J gene: TRBJ1-2; D gene: .; V gene: TRBV7-8; CDR3 protein: CASSLSRAYGYTF; CDR3 DNA: TGTGCCAGCAGCTTATCCAGGGCTTATGGCTACACCTTC